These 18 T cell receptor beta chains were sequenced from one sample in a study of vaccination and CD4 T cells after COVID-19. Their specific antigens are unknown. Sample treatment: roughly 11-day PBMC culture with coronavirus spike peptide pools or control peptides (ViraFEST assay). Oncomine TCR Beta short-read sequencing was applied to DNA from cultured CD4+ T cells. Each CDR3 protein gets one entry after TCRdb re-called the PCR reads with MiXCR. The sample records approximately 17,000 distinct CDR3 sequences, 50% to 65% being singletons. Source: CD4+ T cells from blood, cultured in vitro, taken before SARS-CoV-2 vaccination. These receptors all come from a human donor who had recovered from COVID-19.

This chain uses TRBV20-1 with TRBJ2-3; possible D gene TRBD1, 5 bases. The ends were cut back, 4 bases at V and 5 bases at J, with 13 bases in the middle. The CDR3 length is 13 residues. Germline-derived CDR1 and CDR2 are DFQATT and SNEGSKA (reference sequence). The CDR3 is CSATTGFEDTQYF. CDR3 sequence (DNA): TGCAGTGCTACCACAGGATTCGAAGATACGCAGTATTTT.

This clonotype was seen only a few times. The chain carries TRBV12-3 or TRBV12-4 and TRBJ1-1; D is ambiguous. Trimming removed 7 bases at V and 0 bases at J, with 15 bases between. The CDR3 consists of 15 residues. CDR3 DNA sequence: TGTGCCAGCACCTCTTCGGGCAGATTGAACACTGAAGCTTTCTTT. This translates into CASTSSGRLNTEAFF.

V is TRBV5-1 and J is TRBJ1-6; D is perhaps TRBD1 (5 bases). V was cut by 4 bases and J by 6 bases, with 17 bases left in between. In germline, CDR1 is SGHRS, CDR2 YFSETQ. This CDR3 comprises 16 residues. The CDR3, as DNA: TGCGCCAGCAGCGCCCTCCAGGGTGGCGGTAATTCACCCCTCCACTTT. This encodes CASSALQGGGNSPLHF.

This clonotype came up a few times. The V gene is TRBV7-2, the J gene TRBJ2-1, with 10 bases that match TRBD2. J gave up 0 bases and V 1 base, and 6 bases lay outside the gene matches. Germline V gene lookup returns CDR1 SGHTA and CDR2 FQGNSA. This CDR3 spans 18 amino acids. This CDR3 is CASSLDVAGGVSYNEQFF. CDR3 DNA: TGTGCCAGCAGCTTAGACGTAGCGGGAGGAGTCTCCTACAATGAGCAGTTCTTC.

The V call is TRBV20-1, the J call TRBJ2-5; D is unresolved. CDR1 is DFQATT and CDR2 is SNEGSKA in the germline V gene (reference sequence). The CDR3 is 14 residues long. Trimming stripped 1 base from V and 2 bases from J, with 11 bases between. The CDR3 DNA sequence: TGCAGTGCTAGAGGGGTGGGTCAGCAAGAGACCCAGTACTTC. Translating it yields CSARGVGQQETQYF.

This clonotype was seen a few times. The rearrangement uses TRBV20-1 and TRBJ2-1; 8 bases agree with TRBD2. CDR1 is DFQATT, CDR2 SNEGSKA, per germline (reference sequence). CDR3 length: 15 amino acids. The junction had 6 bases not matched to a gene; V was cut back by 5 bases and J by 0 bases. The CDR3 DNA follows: TGCAGTGCTCAGAGCGGGGGCAGCTCCTACAATGAGCAGTTCTTC. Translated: CSAQSGGSSYNEQFF.

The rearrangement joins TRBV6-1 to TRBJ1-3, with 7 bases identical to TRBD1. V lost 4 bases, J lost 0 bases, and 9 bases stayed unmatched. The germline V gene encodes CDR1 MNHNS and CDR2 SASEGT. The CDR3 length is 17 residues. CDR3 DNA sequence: TGTGCCAGCAGTGCATCCGGGACAGCGAACTCTGGAAACACCATATATTTT. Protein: CASSASGTANSGNTIYF.

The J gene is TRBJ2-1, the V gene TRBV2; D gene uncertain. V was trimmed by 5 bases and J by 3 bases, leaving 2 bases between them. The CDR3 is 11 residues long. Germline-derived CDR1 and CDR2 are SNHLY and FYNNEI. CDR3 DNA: TGTGCCAGCAGTTACTACAATGAGCAGTTCTTC. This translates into CASSYYNEQFF.

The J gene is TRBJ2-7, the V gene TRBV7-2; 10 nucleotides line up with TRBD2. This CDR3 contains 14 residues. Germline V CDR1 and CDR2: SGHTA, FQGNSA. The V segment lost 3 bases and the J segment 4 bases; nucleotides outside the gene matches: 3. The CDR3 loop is CASSFPTSGYEQYF. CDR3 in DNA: TGTGCCAGCAGCTTCCCGACTAGCGGGTACGAGCAGTACTTC.

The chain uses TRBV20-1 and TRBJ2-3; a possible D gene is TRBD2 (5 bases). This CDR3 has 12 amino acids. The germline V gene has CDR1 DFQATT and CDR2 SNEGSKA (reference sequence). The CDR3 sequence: CRTGLSSDTQYF. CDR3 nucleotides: TGCAGAACCGGACTCAGCTCCGATACGCAGTATTTT.

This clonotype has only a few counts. CDR3 loop: CASSRTGAGQPQHF. CDR3 sequence (DNA): TGTGCCAGCAGCCGCACAGGGGCGGGCCAGCCCCAGCATTTT. This chain joins TRBV6-1 and TRBJ1-5, with 7 bases lining up with TRBD1. There are 14 residues in the CDR3. J gave up 7 bases and V 6 bases, and 9 bases lay outside the gene matches. Germline V gene lookup returns CDR1 MNHNS and CDR2 SASEGT.

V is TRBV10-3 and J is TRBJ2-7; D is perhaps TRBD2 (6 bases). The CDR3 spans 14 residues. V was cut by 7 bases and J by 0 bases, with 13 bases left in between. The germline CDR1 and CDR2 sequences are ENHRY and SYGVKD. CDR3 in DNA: TGTGCCATCATGTCAACTAGCAACTCCTACGAGCAGTACTTC. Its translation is CAIMSTSNSYEQYF.

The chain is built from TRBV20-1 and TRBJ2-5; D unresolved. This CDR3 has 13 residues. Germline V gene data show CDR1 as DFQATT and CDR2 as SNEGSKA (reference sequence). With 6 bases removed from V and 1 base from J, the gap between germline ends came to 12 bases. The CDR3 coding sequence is TGCAGTGCCGATGACACGGGCCAAGAGACCCAGTACTTC. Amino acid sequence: CSADDTGQETQYF.

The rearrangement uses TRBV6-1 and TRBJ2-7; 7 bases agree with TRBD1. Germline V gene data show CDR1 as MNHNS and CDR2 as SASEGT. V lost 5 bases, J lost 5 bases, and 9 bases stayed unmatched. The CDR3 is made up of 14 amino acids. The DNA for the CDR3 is TGTGCCAGCAGTCTCGGACAGGTTTTGGACGAGCAGTACTTC. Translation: CASSLGQVLDEQYF.

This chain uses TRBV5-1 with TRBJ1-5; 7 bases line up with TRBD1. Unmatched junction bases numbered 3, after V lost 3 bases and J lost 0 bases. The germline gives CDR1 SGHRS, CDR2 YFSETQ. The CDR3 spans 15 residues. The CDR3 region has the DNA TGCGCCAGCAGCTGGGACAGATATAGCAATCAGCCCCAGCATTTT. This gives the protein CASSWDRYSNQPQHF.

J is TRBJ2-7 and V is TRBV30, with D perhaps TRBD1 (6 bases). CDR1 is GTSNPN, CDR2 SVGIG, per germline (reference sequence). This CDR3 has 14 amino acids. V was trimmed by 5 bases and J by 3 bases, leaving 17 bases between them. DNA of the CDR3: TGTGCCTGGGAAGCCCCAGGGGCACGCTACGAGCAGTACTTC. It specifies CAWEAPGARYEQYF.

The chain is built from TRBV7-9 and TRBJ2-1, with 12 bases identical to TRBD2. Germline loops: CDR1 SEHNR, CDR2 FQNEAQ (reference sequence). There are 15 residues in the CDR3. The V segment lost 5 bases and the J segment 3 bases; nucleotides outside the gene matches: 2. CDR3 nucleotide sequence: TGTGCCAGCAGCCAGACTAGCGGGAGCTACAATGAGCAGTTCTTC. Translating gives CASSQTSGSYNEQFF.

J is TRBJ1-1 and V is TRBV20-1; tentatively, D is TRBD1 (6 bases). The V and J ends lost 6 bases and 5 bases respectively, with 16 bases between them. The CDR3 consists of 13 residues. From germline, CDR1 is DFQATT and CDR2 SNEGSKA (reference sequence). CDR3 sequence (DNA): TGCAGTGCCCCGAGTGGGGGCTGGACTGAAGCTTTCTTT. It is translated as CSAPSGGWTEAFF.